A single sample is the source of the 10 T cell receptor beta chains below, sequenced in a study of T-cell reconstitution after alpha-beta-depleted transplantation in children. Preparation of the TCRbeta library used unique molecular identifiers. TCRdb re-called the PCR reads through MiXCR, storing one row per CDR3 protein. The sample lists some 250,000 distinct CDR3 sequences, about 12% seen once, with 2% to 3% in the top ten. Sequences were derived from PBMCs from the stem cell graft donor, sampled from the stem cell graft. All receptors come from a human donor who donated a stem cell graft to a child with acute lymphoblastic leukemia.

This clonotype was counted at least ten times. The chain couples TRBV11-2 to TRBJ1-1, with TRBD1 as a possible D gene (5 bases). Germline values: CDR1 SGHAT, CDR2 FQNNGV. CDR3 length: 16 residues. The V gene lost 1 base and the J gene lost 4 bases, with 16 bases spanning the gap. The CDR3: CASSLVGQGGGTEAFF. The CDR3 DNA reads as TGTGCCAGCAGCTTAGTCGGGCAGGGAGGAGGCACTGAAGCTTTCTTT.

This clonotype showed up many times. V and J are TRBV7-9 and TRBJ1-5; D remains ambiguous. The V end was cut by 8 bases, the J end by 7 bases, with 18 bases between. Germline CDR1 reads SEHNR; CDR2 reads FQNEAQ (reference sequence). The CDR3 is made up of 14 amino acids. The CDR3 DNA reads TGTGCCAGCGGCCGCGGTCCCGGTAAGCAGCCCCAGCATTTT. Protein product: CASGRGPGKQPQHF.

In this sample, this clonotype turned up many times. The chain joins TRBV11-2 to TRBJ2-1, with 9 bases identical to TRBD2. The germline V gene encodes CDR1 SGHAT and CDR2 FQNNGV. The CDR3 contains 15 residues. CDR3 amino acids: CASASGILGCDEQFF. The DNA of the CDR3 is TGTGCATCGGCTAGCGGGATCTTAGGTTGCGATGAGCAGTTCTTC.

Turning to this clonotype: A much larger clone lies a single base off, so this may be a read error. This chain links TRBV12-3 or TRBV12-4 with TRBJ1-2; 7 bases line up with TRBD1. This CDR3 contains 13 residues. CDR3 DNA: TGTGCCAGCAGGCGCGACAGGGTTGATGGCTACCCCTTC. This sequence encodes CASRRDRVDGYPF.

There are many counts of this clonotype. The rearrangement joins TRBV3-1 to TRBJ2-2; 9 bases agree with TRBD1. The CDR3 length is 15 residues. With V trimmed by 8 bases and J by 6 bases, 10 bases remained unmatched. The germline gives CDR1 LGHDT, CDR2 YNNKEL (reference sequence). The CDR3 spells CASRFRDRVAGELFF. Here the CDR3 DNA reads TGTGCCAGCCGGTTCCGGGACAGGGTGGCCGGGGAGCTGTTTTTT. Using reference TRBV3-1 and TRBJ2-2 for the parts outside the CDR3, the full variable domain is DTAVSQTPKYLVTQMGNDKSIKCEQNLGHDTMYWYKQDSKKFLKIMFSYNNKELIINETVPNRFSPKSPDKAHLNLHINSLELGDSAVYFCASRFRDRVAGELFFGEGSRLTVL.

The table lists this clonotype with many counts. The chain uses TRBV7-9 and TRBJ2-7; a weak D match, TRBD1 (7 bases). Germline V gene data show CDR1 as SEHNR and CDR2 as FQNEAQ (reference sequence). The CDR3 is made up of 16 amino acids. V dropped 1 base and J dropped 4 bases, with 17 bases sitting between them. CDR3 residues: CASSLGQGGSAYEQYF. DNA for the CDR3: TGTGCCAGCAGCTTAGGACAGGGAGGCTCAGCGTACGAGCAGTACTTC.

This clonotype was detected ten times or more. The V call is TRBV5-1, the J call TRBJ2-2; D remains unclear. V lost 5 bases, J lost 1 base, and 21 bases lay in between. This CDR3 spans 18 amino acids. Germline V gene data show CDR1 as SGHRS and CDR2 as YFSETQ. The CDR3 nucleotides read TGCGCCAGCAGGTTGAGATTGGTGCGTACAGAGAACACCGGGGAGCTGTTTTTT. It translates to CASRLRLVRTENTGELFF.

This clonotype was found many times. This chain uses TRBV5-1 with TRBJ2-1; D may be TRBD1 (6 bases). V lost 4 bases and J lost 5, with 13 bases in between. The CDR3 sequence is 14 residues long. Germline CDR1 SGHRS, CDR2 YFSETQ. In nucleotides, the CDR3 is TGCGCCAGCAGCGCTGCAGGGGCGCACAATGAGCAGTTCTTC. Protein: CASSAAGAHNEQFF. Together with reference TRBV5-1 and TRBJ2-1, the CDR3 gives the full variable domain: KAGVTQTPRYLIKTRGQQVTLSCSPISGHRSVSWYQQTPGQGLQFLFEYFSETQRNKGNFPGRFSGRQFSNSRSEMNVSTLELGDSALYLCASSAAGAHNEQFFGPGTRLTVL.

This clonotype was seen ten or more times. V usage is TRBV7-8 and J usage is TRBJ2-1; D is unclear. This CDR3 is built from 14 residues. V was clipped by 4 bases and J by 5 bases, with 12 bases between them. Germline-derived CDR1 and CDR2 are SGHVS and FQNEAQ. The DNA for the CDR3 is TGTGCCAGCAGCTCAGGCCGGCAACACAATGAGCAGTTCTTC. It specifies CASSSGRQHNEQFF.

In its sample, this clonotype was seen many times. This chain joins TRBV28 and TRBJ1-4; a possible D gene is TRBD1 (5 bases). The length of the CDR3 is 14 residues. V was pared by 3 bases and J by 7 bases, with 12 bases between. The germline CDR1 and CDR2 sequences are MDHEN and SYDVKM. CDR3 protein: CASSFAQGVEKLFF. The CDR3 DNA reads TGTGCCAGCAGTTTTGCCCAAGGGGTTGAAAAACTGTTTTTT.